This T cell receptor beta chain was captured by sequencing in a study of blood T cell repertoires in COVID-19. Study at large: Acute and convalescent COVID-19 specimens originated in the United States, Italy and Spain.

As originally analysed: Nucleated cell number was recorded as an estimate derived from reference gene primer amplification. The method was immunoSEQ multiplex PCR; TCRdb's version includes in-frame clones alone and lacks a portion of them. The V and J calls and the clone size are those of that table, but D and trimming were determined from the DNA. Here the sample spans about 220,000 clones, approximately 80% being singletons. The CDR3 extends over 17 amino acids. The V gene end was trimmed by 4 bases and the J gene end by 0 bases; junction bases not matched to a gene: 7. CDR1 is MDHEN, CDR2 SYDVKM, per germline.

Sequencing was done on a sample of peripheral blood. V and J are TRBV28 and TRBJ1-5, with 9 bases identical to TRBD1. The receptor's source is a human donor in a cohort sampled during active COVID-19. CDR3 protein: CASSSPGQGYSNQPQHF. DNA for the CDR3: TGTGCCAGCAGTTCACCGGGACAGGGTTATAGCAATCAGCCCCAGCATTTT. The full variable domain, rest sourced from reference TRBV28 and TRBJ1-5, is DVKVTQSSRYLVKRTGEKVFLECVQDMDHENMFWYRQDPGLGLRLIYFSYDVKMKEKGDIPEGYSVSREKKERFSLILESASTNQTSMYLCASSSPGQGYSNQPQHFGDGTRLSIL.